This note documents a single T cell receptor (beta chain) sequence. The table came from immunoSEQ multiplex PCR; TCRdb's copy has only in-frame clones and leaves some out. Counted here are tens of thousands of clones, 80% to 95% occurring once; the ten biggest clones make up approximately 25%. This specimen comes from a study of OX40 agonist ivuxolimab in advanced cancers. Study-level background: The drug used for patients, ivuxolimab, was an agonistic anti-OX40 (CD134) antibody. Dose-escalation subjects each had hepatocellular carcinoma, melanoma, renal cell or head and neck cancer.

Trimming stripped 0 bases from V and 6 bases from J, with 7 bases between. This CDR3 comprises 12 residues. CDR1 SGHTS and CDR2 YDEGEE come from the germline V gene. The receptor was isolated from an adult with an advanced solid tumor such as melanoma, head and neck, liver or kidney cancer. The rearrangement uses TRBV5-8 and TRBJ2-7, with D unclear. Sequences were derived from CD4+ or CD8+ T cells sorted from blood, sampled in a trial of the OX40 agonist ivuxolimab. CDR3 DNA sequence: TGTGCCAGCAGCTTGGAGGGCCCCGAGCAGTACTTC. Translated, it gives CASSLEGPEQYF.